This TCR beta chain was captured in a study of technical replicates of blood from several donors. Clones were sequenced by immunoSEQ multiplex PCR, and TCRdb holds only the in-frame ones, with some missing. The table shows tens of thousands of clones, with around 94% occurring only once. The CDR3 sequence is 16 residues long. V dropped 1 base and J dropped 0; count of bases not matched to a gene: 3. In germline, CDR1 is MGHRA, CDR2 YSYEKL. The rearrangement links TRBV4-1 to TRBJ2-3, with 8 bases aligning to TRBD2. The sequenced sample was T cells isolated from PBMCs. The sequence was collected from a human donor in good health. The CDR3 DNA sequence: TGCGCCAGCAGCCAAGGTACGGGAGGGAGCACAGATACGCAGTATTTT. Protein product: CASSQGTGGSTDTQYF.